The present TCR beta chain was sequenced within a study of beta chain features in type 1 diabetes. Germline CDR1 is SGDLS and CDR2 is YYNGEE. The CDR3 is made up of 14 amino acids. V dropped 6 bases and J dropped 0 bases, with 11 bases sitting between them. What was sequenced were expressed TCRB transcripts, since all of the isolated RNA had been reverse transcribed. The protocol was immunoSEQ multiplex PCR, while the TCRdb copy is restricted to in-frame clones and leaves out a portion. The sample lists hundreds of thousands of clones, around 16% occurring once. This receptor was taken from a man in his late teens or twenties in good health. Sequencing was performed on naive CD4+ T cells from blood. The chain uses TRBV9 and TRBJ2-3; the D is unclear. Written as DNA, the CDR3 is TGTGCCAGCAAAAAATCCACCAGCACAGATACGCAGTATTTT. Translating it yields CASKKSTSTDTQYF. Filled out from reference TRBV9 and TRBJ2-3, the complete variable domain reads DSGVTQTPKHLITATGQRVTLRCSPRSGDLSVYWYQQSLDQGLQFLIQYYNGEERAKGNILERFSAQQFPDLHSELNLSSLELGDSALYFCASKKSTSTDTQYFGPGTRLTVL.